These 16 T cell receptor beta chains came from one sample sequenced in a study of high-grade serous ovarian cancer treatment subgroups (dated by TCRdb to 2020 to 2023). Collection of tumor samples took place before definitive surgery or chemotherapy. The library relied on the immunoSEQ multiplex PCR assay. Entries here come from immuneACCESS through TCRdb and include only in-frame sequences with V and J called. Some clones fail to appear in such tables; in the studies checked, an unresolved V gene covers under half of the shortfall, and the cause of the remainder is unknown. In all, the sample holds approximately 4,200 clones, and under 85% of those were seen once. The ten largest clones add up to 7% to 9% of the sample. Material: tumor tissue. Receptor source: a human donor with high-grade serous ovarian cancer.

The rearrangement links TRBV7-9 to TRBJ1-2; D remains ambiguous. The germline V and J ends were trimmed by 5 bases and 0 bases, with 7 bases remaining between them. CDR1 is SEHNR, CDR2 FQNEAQ, per germline (reference sequence). CDR3 length equals 13 residues. CDR3: CASSPPPNYGYTF. CDR3 DNA sequence: TGTGCCAGCAGCCCGCCTCCTAACTATGGCTACACCTTC.

In this sample, this clone turned up a few times. V and J are TRBV4-2 and TRBJ2-7; TRBD2 matches 11 bases. CDR1 is LGHNA, CDR2 YNFKEQ, per germline. The CDR3 length is 16 residues. Germline trimming cut 4 bases from V and 5 bases from J; bases unmatched to any gene: 10. CDR3 amino acids: CASSRTLLAGGNEQYF. DNA for the CDR3: TGTGCCAGCAGCCGCACACTTTTAGCGGGGGGGAACGAGCAGTACTTC.

The rearrangement uses TRBV5-1 and TRBJ2-5; the match to TRBD1 covers 8 bases. Germline values: CDR1 SGHRS, CDR2 YFSETQ. This CDR3 has 14 residues. With 4 bases clipped from V and 3 bases from J, the junction kept 5 bases outside the gene matches. This CDR3 is CASSITGGKETQYF. In nucleotides, the CDR3 is TGCGCCAGCAGCATCACAGGGGGGAAAGAGACCCAGTACTTC.

This chain joins TRBV5-4 and TRBJ2-3, with D possibly matching TRBD2 (6 bases). The germline CDR1 and CDR2 sequences are SGHNT and YYREEE (reference sequence). The CDR3 covers 16 residues. V shed 3 bases and J shed 1 base, with 15 bases lying between them. CDR3 region: CASSWRTGGGTDTQYF. The CDR3 DNA follows: TGTGCCAGCAGCTGGAGGACTGGAGGGGGCACAGATACGCAGTATTTT.

V usage is TRBV28 and J usage is TRBJ2-3, with 8 bases fitting TRBD2. Per germline, CDR1 MDHEN and CDR2 SYDVKM. This CDR3 region has 15 residues. Trimming removed 3 bases from V and 5 bases from J; junction bases left unmatched: 7. CDR3 loop: CASSFLRGAEDTQYF. CDR3 nucleotide sequence: TGTGCCAGCAGTTTCTTGCGGGGGGCCGAAGATACGCAGTATTTT.

The chain combines TRBV27 with TRBJ1-2; D gene ambiguous. Trimming took 11 bases from V and 0 from J, leaving 19 bases between them. The germline V gene has CDR1 MNHEY and CDR2 SMNVEV (reference sequence). The CDR3 runs 15 residues. CDR3 sequence: CAETHAQLTNYGYTF. Here the CDR3 DNA reads TGTGCCGAAACCCACGCGCAGCTGACTAACTATGGCTACACCTTC.

V is TRBV7-2 and J is TRBJ2-3; D is uncertain. Germline values: CDR1 SGHTA, CDR2 FQGNSA. V dropped 5 bases and J dropped 0 bases, with 9 bases sitting between them. The CDR3 sequence is 14 residues long. The CDR3 region is CASSPLPSTDTQYF. The CDR3, as DNA: TGTGCCAGCAGCCCCCTCCCTAGCACAGATACGCAGTATTTT.

The chain carries TRBV5-4 and TRBJ2-1; TRBD2 matches 8 bases. With 0 bases clipped from V and 5 bases from J, the junction kept 10 bases outside the gene matches. Germline V CDR1 and CDR2: SGHNT, YYREEE (reference sequence). CDR3 length: 17 residues. CDR3 residues: CASSLVDGGGPNNEQFF. The CDR3 nucleotides read TGTGCCAGCAGCTTGGTGGATGGCGGGGGGCCGAACAATGAGCAGTTCTTC.

The chain couples TRBV9 to TRBJ2-3; D unresolved. The CDR3 spans 14 residues. Germline loops: CDR1 SGDLS, CDR2 YYNGEE. V dropped 0 bases and J dropped 1 base, with 6 bases sitting between them. CDR3 nucleotide sequence: TGTGCCAGCAGCGTAGTTGAGGGCACAGATACGCAGTATTTT. It is translated as CASSVVEGTDTQYF.

The chain links TRBV6-5 to TRBJ1-4, with a possible D match to TRBD1 (5 bases). The CDR3 runs to 14 residues. Trimming pared 4 bases from V and 7 bases from J, leaving 13 bases between. Per the germline V gene, CDR1 is MNHEY and CDR2 is SVGAGI. The CDR3 coding sequence is TGTGCCAGCAGTTCCCCGGGACTGCTTGAAAAACTGTTTTTT. This sequence encodes CASSSPGLLEKLFF.

This chain uses TRBV5-5 with TRBJ1-2; no clear D. CDR3 length: 15 amino acids. The germline V and J ends were trimmed by 0 bases and 2 bases, with 11 bases remaining between them. Germline CDR1 and CDR2: SGHKS and YYEKEE (reference sequence). CDR3 sequence (DNA): TGTGCCAGCAGCTTGGACATCACCCGGAACTATGGCTACACCTTC. Encoded protein: CASSLDITRNYGYTF.

This chain joins TRBV2 and TRBJ2-1; a weak D match, TRBD2 (6 bases). V shed 4 bases and J shed 3 bases, with 7 bases lying between them. CDR3 size: 13 residues. Germline V gene sequence: CDR1 SNHLY, CDR2 FYNNEI. This CDR3 is CASSAGLYNEQFF. The CDR3, as DNA: TGTGCCAGCAGTGCGGGACTCTACAATGAGCAGTTCTTC.

This clone was observed a few times. The chain combines TRBV6-6 with TRBJ1-5, with 7 bases fitting TRBD1. Germline values: CDR1 MNHNY, CDR2 SVGAGI (reference sequence). The V segment lost 6 bases and the J segment 5 bases; nucleotides outside the gene matches: 13. The CDR3 is 16 amino acids. The CDR3: CASRQGPGGRHQPQHF. In DNA, the CDR3 is TGTGCCAGCAGGCAGGGGCCAGGGGGTCGCCATCAGCCCCAGCATTTT.

The chain carries TRBV5-4 and TRBJ2-7, with a weak D call TRBD1 (5 bases). The germline V and J ends were trimmed by 0 bases and 3 bases, with 13 bases remaining between them. The germline CDR1 and CDR2 sequences are SGHNT and YYREEE (reference sequence). The CDR3 is 15 amino acids. CDR3: CASSLAAGLSYEQYF. The CDR3 region has the DNA TGTGCCAGCAGCTTGGCGGCAGGGCTGAGCTACGAGCAGTACTTC. Combining the CDR3 with reference TRBV5-4 and TRBJ2-7 gives the whole variable domain ETGVTQSPTHLIKTRGQQVTLRCSSQSGHNTVSWYQQALGQGPQFIFQYYREEENGRGNFPPRFSGLQFPNYSSELNVNALELDDSALYLCASSLAAGLSYEQYFGPGTRLTVT.

This clone was seen more than once but under ten times. The rearrangement joins TRBV9 to TRBJ2-1; no reliable D call. There are 13 residues in the CDR3. V lost 3 bases, J lost 0 bases, and 4 bases lay in between. Germline CDR1 SGDLS, CDR2 YYNGEE. The CDR3 sequence: CASSESSYNEQFF. In DNA, the CDR3 is TGTGCCAGCAGCGAGAGCTCCTACAATGAGCAGTTCTTC. Full variable domain (missing parts from reference TRBV9 and TRBJ2-1): DSGVTQTPKHLITATGQRVTLRCSPRSGDLSVYWYQQSLDQGLQFLIQYYNGEERAKGNILERFSAQQFPDLHSELNLSSLELGDSALYFCASSESSYNEQFFGPGTRLTVL.

The chain combines TRBV6-4 with TRBJ1-5; D is undetermined. Germline V gene lookup returns CDR1 MRHNA and CDR2 SNTAGT. Trimming shortened V by 6 bases and J by 16 bases, and 13 bases separated the two germline ends. The CDR3 length is 10 residues. The CDR3 DNA follows: TGTGCCAGCAGCGCCAGAGGGAAACATTTT. As protein: CASSARGKHF.